The 8 T cell receptor beta chains below come from one sample, sequenced in a study of vaccination effects on CD4 cells after COVID-19 (dated by TCRdb to between 2021 and 2022). The method behind the library was the immunoSEQ multiplex PCR assay. TCRdb mirrors the immuneACCESS table, restricted to in-frame sequences. Some clones are absent from its copies; in checked studies, under half trace to an unresolved V gene, and the reason for the others is unknown. Across this sample there are some 49,000 clones, with roughly four fifths seen only once. Roughly 8.8% of the sample goes to the ten largest clones. After 10 to 11 days of culture, CD4+ T cells were isolated with the EasySep CD4+ T cell isolation kit. Which antigens these TCRs recognize remains unknown. The source was CD4+ T cells from PBMCs cultured without peptide, collected before COVID-19 vaccination. Receptors were obtained from a human donor who had a prior SARS-CoV-2 infection.

The V call is TRBV5-1, the J call TRBJ2-2; tentatively, D is TRBD1 (6 bases). Germline values: CDR1 SGHRS, CDR2 YFSETQ. This CDR3 has 14 residues. V lost 5 bases and J lost 7, with 15 bases in between. Here the CDR3 DNA reads TGCGCCAGCAGGGAAACAGGGTCCAGCGGGGAGCTGTTTTTT. This sequence encodes CASRETGSSGELFF.

V and J are TRBV19 and TRBJ1-5, with 9 bases matching TRBD1. The germline CDR1 and CDR2 sequences are LNHDA and SQIVND (reference sequence). The trim removed 6 bases at V and 3 bases at J, leaving 6 bases unmatched. The CDR3 totals 15 residues. The CDR3 loop is CASRGDRAYNQPQHF. The DNA for the CDR3 is TGTGCCAGTAGAGGGGACAGGGCCTACAATCAGCCCCAGCATTTT. The whole variable domain, filled in from reference TRBV19 and TRBJ1-5, reads DGGITQSPKYLFRKEGQNVTLSCEQNLNHDAMYWYRQDPGQGLRLIYYSQIVNDFQKGDIAEGYSVSREKKESFPLTVTSAQKNPTAFYLCASRGDRAYNQPQHFGDGTRLSIL.

The chain links TRBV6-1 to TRBJ2-6; D gene uncertain. V lost 3 bases, J lost 0 bases, and 6 bases lay in between. Germline CDR1 MNHNS, CDR2 SASEGT. The CDR3 spans 15 residues. As DNA, the CDR3 is TGTGCCAGCAGTGAGTTTAGCTCTGGGGCCAACGTCCTGACTTTC. It specifies CASSEFSSGANVLTF.

This clone was seen a handful of times. The gene calls are TRBV19 and TRBJ1-3; D is unresolved. V shed 6 bases and J shed 2 bases, with 11 bases lying between them. Per germline, CDR1 LNHDA and CDR2 SQIVND (reference sequence). The CDR3 runs to 14 residues. The CDR3 region has the DNA TGTGCCAGTAGCTTACAGCCTCCTGGAAACACCATATATTTT. Its protein is CASSLQPPGNTIYF.

This CDR3 is CATSLDRANYGYTF. The CDR3 DNA sequence: TGTGCCACCAGCTTAGACAGGGCAAACTATGGCTACACCTTC. The chain carries TRBV15 and TRBJ1-2, with 7 bases fitting TRBD1. V trimming: 5 bases; J trimming: 2 bases; junction bases outside the gene matches: 5. Germline V gene data show CDR1 as LNHNV and CDR2 as YYDKDF (reference sequence). The CDR3 extends over 14 amino acids.

This clone has just a few counts. The chain has TRBV2 and TRBJ2-5; possible D gene TRBD2, 6 bases. This CDR3 spans 12 amino acids. Between the trimmed V and J ends, which lost 7 bases and 4 bases, there was a span of 10 bases. CDR1 SNHLY and CDR2 FYNNEI come from the germline V gene. CDR3 amino acids: CASTGESETQYF. CDR3 nucleotide sequence: TGTGCCAGCACGGGGGAATCAGAGACCCAGTACTTC.

The chain recombines TRBV10-3 with TRBJ2-2, with D tentatively TRBD1 or TRBD2 (5 bases each). V was shortened by 7 bases and J by 1 base, with 16 bases between the two germline ends. Germline V CDR1 and CDR2: ENHRY, SYGVKD. The length of the CDR3 is 16 residues. The CDR3 protein is CAITRGEGRNTGELFF. CDR3 DNA sequence: TGTGCCATCACCCGCGGTGAGGGGAGGAACACCGGGGAGCTGTTTTTT.

The chain recombines TRBV9 with TRBJ1-2; TRBD1 agrees at 7 bases. After removal of 5 bases from V and 4 bases from J, the junction contained 8 bases not matched to a gene. This CDR3 is 14 amino acids long. CDR1 is SGDLS, CDR2 YYNGEE, per germline. The CDR3 DNA is TGTGCCAGCAGACTTGACAGGGCGCCCTATGGCTACACCTTC. Translated, it gives CASRLDRAPYGYTF.